Listed here are 31 T cell receptor beta chains from one sample, sequenced in a study of blood T cell repertoires in COVID-19. Produced via immunoSEQ multiplex PCR; TCRdb's table is partial and in-frame only. The sample lists around 190,000 clones; about four fifths were seen once. Sequencing was done on a sample of peripheral blood. These receptors were collected from a woman aged 40 to 50 with COVID-19, enrolled during active disease.

This clone was counted once. This sequence joins TRBV3-1 (or the pseudogene TRBV3-2) and TRBJ1-2, with 8 bases identical to TRBD1. Looked up from germline, CDR1 is LGHDT and CDR2 is YNNKEL (reference sequence). The CDR3 is 15 residues long. V was clipped by 4 bases and J by 6 bases; unmatched bases: 10. The CDR3 is CASSPSDRVGHGYTF. The CDR3 DNA follows: TGTGCCAGCAGCCCCTCGGACAGGGTGGGACATGGCTACACCTTC.

The rearrangement uses TRBV18 and TRBJ1-5; D perhaps matches TRBD1 (6 bases). V was cut by 5 bases and J by 4 bases, with 9 bases left in between. CDR1 is KGHSH, CDR2 LQKENI, per germline. CDR3 length: 13 residues. In nucleotides, the CDR3 is TGTGCCAGCTCATCTACAGGGAATCAGCCCCAGCATTTT. It translates to CASSSTGNQPQHF.

The chain uses TRBV19 and TRBJ1-3; D unresolved. The CDR3 is 14 amino acids. V lost 9 bases and J 2 bases, leaving 14 bases between the germline ends. Germline V gene sequence: CDR1 LNHDA, CDR2 SQIVND (reference sequence). CDR3 residues: CASAQQLTGNTIYF. The CDR3 DNA follows: TGTGCCAGCGCTCAACAATTGACTGGAAACACCATATATTTT. The variable domain in full, with the rest retrieved from reference TRBV19 and TRBJ1-3, is DGGITQSPKYLFRKEGQNVTLSCEQNLNHDAMYWYRQDPGQGLRLIYYSQIVNDFQKGDIAEGYSVSREKKESFPLTVTSAQKNPTAFYLCASAQQLTGNTIYFGEGSWLTVV.

The CDR3 sequence is CASSLVEGTDTQYF. CDR3 nucleotide sequence: TGTGCCAGCAGCTTGGTGGAGGGCACAGATACGCAGTATTTT. The chain links TRBV11-2 to TRBJ2-3; possible D gene TRBD2, 5 bases. Trimming stripped 3 bases from V and 1 base from J, with 8 bases between. Germline V lookup: CDR1 SGHAT, CDR2 FQNNGV. The CDR3 contains 14 residues. The variable domain in full, completed from reference TRBV11-2 and TRBJ2-3, reads EAGVAQSPRYKIIEKRQSVAFWCNPISGHATLYWYQQILGQGPKLLIQFQNNGVVDDSQLPKDRFSAERLKGVDSTLKIQPAKLEDSAVYLCASSLVEGTDTQYFGPGTRLTVL.

This chain uses TRBV5-4 with TRBJ2-5; D remains ambiguous. The CDR3 covers 14 residues. V lost 4 bases and J 1 base, leaving 11 bases between the germline ends. Germline V lookup: CDR1 SGHNT, CDR2 YYREEE (reference sequence). CDR3 protein: CASSSPARQETQYF. CDR3 bases: TGTGCCAGCAGCAGCCCAGCGCGCCAAGAGACCCAGTACTTC.

The V call is TRBV27, the J call TRBJ1-5; D is unclear. The CDR3 has 14 amino acids. The V gene's germline CDR1 is MNHEY and CDR2 SMNVEV (reference sequence). Trimming left V 2 bases short and J 0 bases short, with 5 bases between. The CDR3 here is CASSLASSNQPQHF. Written as DNA, the CDR3 is TGTGCCAGCAGTTTAGCTAGTAGCAATCAGCCCCAGCATTTT.

In its sample, this clone was seen a few times. The CDR3 region has the DNA TGTGCCACTAGCGGGGGGGCCGAGACCCAGTACTTC. Protein sequence: CATSGGAETQYF. The V gene is TRBV30, the J gene TRBJ2-5; 13 bases are shared with TRBD2. Germline-derived CDR1 and CDR2 are GTSNPN and SVGIG (reference sequence). This CDR3 is built from 12 residues. The V segment lost 8 bases and the J segment 5 bases; nucleotides outside the gene matches: 2.

For the CDR3, the DNA is TGTGCCAGCAGTTTATATGGCAGGGGGCTTGGCAATCAGCCCCAGCATTTT. Translation: CASSLYGRGLGNQPQHF. The rearrangement uses TRBV28 and TRBJ1-5, with 8 positions matching TRBD1. The germline V gene has CDR1 MDHEN and CDR2 SYDVKM. The J segment lost 2 bases and the V segment lost 1 base, leaving 7 bases of the junction unmatched. The CDR3 runs 17 residues.

This clone was seen a few times. V usage is TRBV6-5 and J usage is TRBJ1-1, with a tentative D call TRBD1 (5 bases). In germline, CDR1 is MNHEY, CDR2 SVGAGI. The CDR3 is made up of 14 amino acids. V lost 6 bases and J lost 4, with 15 bases in between. The CDR3 DNA sequence: TGTGCCAGCAGGTACGGGGCCGTAGCCACTGAAGCTTTCTTT. This translates into CASRYGAVATEAFF.

V usage is TRBV19 and J usage is TRBJ1-6, with TRBD1 as a possible D gene (5 bases). This CDR3 spans 16 amino acids. CDR1 LNHDA and CDR2 SQIVND come from the germline V gene (reference sequence). Trimming stripped 4 bases from V and 5 bases from J, with 15 bases between. The CDR3 reads CASSSGGGFDNSPLHF. As DNA, the CDR3 is TGTGCCAGTAGTAGTGGGGGGGGTTTCGATAATTCACCCCTCCACTTT. Complete variable domain (other parts from reference TRBV19 and TRBJ1-6): DGGITQSPKYLFRKEGQNVTLSCEQNLNHDAMYWYRQDPGQGLRLIYYSQIVNDFQKGDIAEGYSVSREKKESFPLTVTSAQKNPTAFYLCASSSGGGFDNSPLHFGNGTRLTVT.

V and J are TRBV5-1 and TRBJ1-1; no definite D call. The V gene lost 1 base and the J gene lost 1 base, with 8 bases spanning the gap. Germline-derived CDR1 and CDR2 are SGHRS and YFSETQ. The CDR3 contains 14 residues. The DNA for the CDR3 is TGCGCCAGCAGCTTGCGCCGGGGGAACACTGAAGCTTTCTTT. Translated, it gives CASSLRRGNTEAFF.

This chain joins TRBV7-2 and TRBJ2-1, with 12 nucleotides matching TRBD2. Germline V gives CDR1 SGHTA, CDR2 FQGNSA. The J segment lost 14 bases and the V segment lost 4 bases, leaving 3 bases of the junction unmatched. This CDR3 is built from 12 residues. The CDR3 sequence: CASSSSGGAEFF. CDR3 DNA: TGTGCCAGCAGCTCTAGCGGGGGGGCCGAGTTCTTC.

This clone has more than one count but fewer than ten. The junction differs from germline at one of its ends, possibly a read error. The rearrangement joins TRBV27 to TRBJ1-2; D not resolved. Germline CDR1 reads MNHEY; CDR2 reads SMNVEV (reference sequence). The CDR3 contains 15 residues. The CDR3 sequence: CATSERGRTNYGYTF. The CDR3 bases are TGTGCCACCAGTGAGCGAGGGAGGACTAACTATGGCTACACCTTC.

The rearrangement links TRBV24-1 to TRBJ2-1; possibly TRBD2 for D (6 bases). This CDR3 region has 13 residues. From germline, CDR1 is KGHDR and CDR2 SFDVKD. V lost 0 bases and J lost 12, with 11 bases in between. The CDR3 spells CATSDLSTRGQFF. The CDR3, as DNA: TGTGCCACCAGTGATTTGTCGACTAGAGGGCAGTTCTTC.

The chain recombines TRBV6-6 with TRBJ2-3, with 7 bases that match TRBD1. Trimming at V came to 6 bases and at J to 4 bases, leaving 13 bases not matched to a gene. Germline lookup yields CDR1 MNHNY and CDR2 SVGAGI (reference sequence). This CDR3 region has 16 residues. The chain's CDR3 is CASRDPQGFRADTQYF. The CDR3 DNA is TGTGCCAGCAGGGACCCACAGGGGTTTAGAGCAGATACGCAGTATTTT.

The rearrangement links TRBV19 to TRBJ1-1, with 10 positions matching TRBD1. The CDR3 has 15 amino acids. J gave up 1 base and V 4 bases, and 3 bases lay outside the gene matches. The germline CDR1 and CDR2 sequences are LNHDA and SQIVND (reference sequence). The CDR3 DNA reads TGTGCCAGTAGTAGGGACAGGGGAGAGAACACTGAAGCTTTCTTT. Its protein is CASSRDRGENTEAFF. Based on the CDR3 plus reference TRBV19 and TRBJ1-1, the full variable domain is DGGITQSPKYLFRKEGQNVTLSCEQNLNHDAMYWYRQDPGQGLRLIYYSQIVNDFQKGDIAEGYSVSREKKESFPLTVTSAQKNPTAFYLCASSRDRGENTEAFFGQGTRLTVV.

This clone was seen only once. V is TRBV3-1 (or the pseudogene TRBV3-2) and J is TRBJ2-1; D is uncertain. The germline gives CDR1 LGHDT, CDR2 YNNKEL (reference sequence). This CDR3 has 13 amino acids. The V gene lost 1 base and the J gene lost 6 bases, with 7 bases spanning the gap. The CDR3 loop reads CASSQGLVNEQFF. Written as DNA, the CDR3 is TGTGCCAGCAGCCAAGGCTTAGTCAATGAGCAGTTCTTC.

The V and J genes are TRBV30 and TRBJ2-7; TRBD2 agrees at 7 bases. V lost 3 bases, J lost 0 bases, and 5 bases stayed unmatched. Per germline, CDR1 GTSNPN and CDR2 SVGIG (reference sequence). This CDR3 has 14 residues. The CDR3 DNA follows: TGTGCCTGGAGGTGGGGACTATTCTCCTACGAGCAGTACTTC. Translating gives CAWRWGLFSYEQYF.

J is TRBJ2-1 and V is TRBV7-9; D gene uncertain. Trimming removed 2 bases at V and 9 bases at J, with 5 bases between. The CDR3 runs 11 residues. CDR1 is SEHNR, CDR2 FQNEAQ, per germline (reference sequence). CDR3 loop: CASSLIGEQFF. The CDR3 nucleotides read TGTGCCAGCAGCTTAATCGGTGAGCAGTTCTTC.

The rearrangement links TRBV6-1 to TRBJ1-4, with a weak D call TRBD1 (5 bases). CDR1 is MNHNS, CDR2 SASEGT, per germline. The CDR3 extends over 15 amino acids. V was pared by 3 bases and J by 8 bases, with 16 bases between. The CDR3 DNA reads TGTGCCAGCAGTGAGAAAGGGCAGGGCTGGGAAAAACTGTTTTTT. It is translated as CASSEKGQGWEKLFF.

V gene TRBV10-3 combines with J gene TRBJ2-7, with D maybe TRBD1 (5 bases). Germline V gene lookup returns CDR1 ENHRY and CDR2 SYGVKD. V dropped 2 bases and J dropped 1 base, with 9 bases sitting between them. The CDR3 spans 14 residues. CDR3 nucleotide sequence: TGTGCCATCAGTGAGGCGACAGCTTCCTACGAGCAGTACGTC. Translated: CAISEATASYEQYV.

This clone has just one count. The chain recombines TRBV19 with TRBJ2-1, with TRBD2 matching 9 bases. With V trimmed by 4 bases and J by 6 bases, 7 bases remained unmatched. Germline CDR1 and CDR2: LNHDA and SQIVND (reference sequence). The length of the CDR3 is 15 residues. CDR3 loop: CASSKQAGGLNEQFF. The CDR3 bases are TGTGCCAGTAGTAAACAAGCGGGAGGACTCAATGAGCAGTTCTTC.

The chain uses TRBV15 and TRBJ2-1, with TRBD2 identical over 10 bases. The CDR3 has 16 amino acids. The V segment lost 0 bases and the J segment 10 bases; nucleotides outside the gene matches: 9. Looked up from germline, CDR1 is LNHNV and CDR2 is YYDKDF (reference sequence). For the CDR3, the DNA is TGTGCCACCAGCAGAGATACGCTAGCGGGAGCGGGCGAGCAGTTCTTC. Its translation: CATSRDTLAGAGEQFF.

This clone occurred a few times. The chain recombines TRBV21-1 with TRBJ1-3; the DNA was not used to check the table's D call, TRBD1. TRBV21-1 is a recognized pseudogene. This CDR3 comprises 15 residues. The CDR3 sequence is CASKQGPAYGNTIYF. CDR3 coding DNA: TGTGCCAGTAAACAGGGGCCGGCTTATGGAAACACCATATATTTT.

The V gene is TRBV19, the J gene TRBJ2-1, with 10 bases lining up with TRBD2. Germline CDR1 reads LNHDA; CDR2 reads SQIVND (reference sequence). The CDR3 runs 16 residues. After removal of 6 bases from V and 6 bases from J, the junction contained 11 bases not matched to a gene. In DNA form, the CDR3 reads TGTGCCAGTAGCGGTCGCCTAGCGGGAGTCGGCAATGAGCAGTTCTTC. Amino acids: CASSGRLAGVGNEQFF. Combining the CDR3 with reference TRBV19 and TRBJ2-1 gives the whole variable domain DGGITQSPKYLFRKEGQNVTLSCEQNLNHDAMYWYRQDPGQGLRLIYYSQIVNDFQKGDIAEGYSVSREKKESFPLTVTSAQKNPTAFYLCASSGRLAGVGNEQFFGPGTRLTVL.

This clone was seen a single time. CDR3 sequence reads: CAWRGQGLTEAFF. CDR3 in DNA: TGTGCCTGGAGGGGACAGGGGCTCACTGAAGCTTTCTTT. V and J are TRBV30 and TRBJ1-1; 10 bases line up with TRBD1. Germline CDR1 is GTSNPN and CDR2 is SVGIG (reference sequence). V dropped 3 bases and J dropped 4; count of bases not matched to a gene: 2. The CDR3 spans 13 residues.

V gene TRBV2 combines with J gene TRBJ1-4; D is undetermined. CDR3 length: 13 residues. CDR1 is SNHLY, CDR2 FYNNEI, per germline. Trimming took 11 bases from V and 6 from J, leaving 16 bases between them. CDR3 protein: CAGTVTSDEKLFF. The DNA of the CDR3 is TGTGCCGGCACTGTTACCTCAGATGAAAAACTGTTTTTT.

The table lists this clone with a count of one. The chain links TRBV18 to TRBJ2-5; 10 bases are shared with TRBD1. With 2 bases clipped from V and 4 bases from J, the junction kept 7 bases outside the gene matches. The V gene's germline CDR1 is KGHSH and CDR2 LQKENI. CDR3 length: 16 residues. The CDR3 reads CASSPSGTGAGETQYF. The CDR3 nucleotides read TGTGCCAGCTCACCATCCGGGACAGGGGCTGGAGAGACCCAGTACTTC.

V gene TRBV28 combines with J gene TRBJ2-5, with 9 bases identical to TRBD2. This CDR3 comprises 17 residues. Germline trimming cut 4 bases from V and 4 bases from J; bases unmatched to any gene: 13. Germline values: CDR1 MDHEN, CDR2 SYDVKM. The CDR3 here is CASSSLAGATGIETQYF. For the CDR3, the DNA is TGTGCCAGCAGTTCATTAGCGGGAGCGACAGGGATAGAGACCCAGTACTTC.

The chain is built from TRBV4-1 and TRBJ2-1; 10 nucleotides align to TRBD2. The V gene end was trimmed by 3 bases and the J gene end by 15 bases; junction bases not matched to a gene: 2. This CDR3 comprises 11 residues. Germline V CDR1 and CDR2: MGHRA, YSYEKL. As DNA, the CDR3 is TGCGCCAGCAGCCAGGGACTAGCGCGGTTCTTC. Translated, it gives CASSQGLARFF.

The J gene is TRBJ2-1, the V gene TRBV7-9, with TRBD2 matching 7 bases. The V gene's germline CDR1 is SEHNR and CDR2 FQNEAQ (reference sequence). The V and J ends lost 1 base and 3 bases, in that order; junction bases with no gene match: 12. The CDR3 has 18 amino acids. CDR3 sequence (DNA): TGTGCCAGCAGCTTAGAGGGGCCTAGCGGTCACGGCTACAATGAGCAGTTCTTC. Amino acid sequence: CASSLEGPSGHGYNEQFF.